The clone carrying this T cell receptor beta chain has more than one count but fewer than ten. No antigen is known for it. This entry belongs to a study of cytomegalovirus exposure and HLA in healthy donors. Background on the study: Clustering assigned 70% to 90% of the approximately 400 genotyped donors to the Caucasian-associated ancestry cluster. Whole-study results and caveats: Cytomegalovirus association was listed for approximately 150 TCR beta chains.

The trim removed 6 bases at V and 6 bases at J, leaving 5 bases unmatched. Germline assignment: CDR1 MGHDK and CDR2 SYGVNS. The CDR3 extends over 12 amino acids. Primers for the PCR totalled 60 Vbeta and 13 Jbeta. Profiling relied on immunoSEQ multiplex PCR, and the TCRdb table lists in-frame clones only, not all of them. The repertoire includes roughly 80,000 clones, more than 75% of them detected once, and 9.5% to 13% sits in the top ten. This sequence originates from a male donor in good health and CMV-seropositive. The chain is built from TRBV25-1 and TRBJ2-7; 7 nucleotides match TRBD1. Sequences were obtained from PBMCs. In DNA, the CDR3 is TGTGCCAGCAGCTCGACAGGGAGCGAGCAGTACTTC. Its protein is CASSSTGSEQYF.